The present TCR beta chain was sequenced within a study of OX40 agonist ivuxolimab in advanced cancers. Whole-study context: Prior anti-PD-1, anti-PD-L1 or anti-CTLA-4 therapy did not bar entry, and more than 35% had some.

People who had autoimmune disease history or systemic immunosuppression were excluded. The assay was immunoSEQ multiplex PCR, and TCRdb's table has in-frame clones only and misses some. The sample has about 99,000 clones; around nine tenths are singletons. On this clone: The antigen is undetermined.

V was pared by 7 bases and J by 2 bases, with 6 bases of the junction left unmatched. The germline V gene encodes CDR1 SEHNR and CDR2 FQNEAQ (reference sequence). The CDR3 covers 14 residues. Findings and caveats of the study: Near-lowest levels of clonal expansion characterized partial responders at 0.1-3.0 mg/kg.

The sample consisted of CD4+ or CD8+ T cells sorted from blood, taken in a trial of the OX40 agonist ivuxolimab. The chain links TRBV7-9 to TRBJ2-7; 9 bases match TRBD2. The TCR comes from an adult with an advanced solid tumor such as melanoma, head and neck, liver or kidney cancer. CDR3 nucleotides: TGTGCCAGCACTTTAGCGGGAGCGACCTACGAGCAGTACTTC. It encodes CASTLAGATYEQYF.